Shown below are 29 T cell receptor beta chains from a single sample sequenced in a study of T cells in Graves' hyperthyroidism and ophthalmopathy. The TCR beta CDR3 regions underwent amplification using RNA transcripts as the source. RT-PCR in the first round (using the HTBI primer set) targeted the TCR CDR3. Via MiXCR, TCRdb re-called the multiplex PCR reads, giving one row per CDR3 protein. Among about 420,000 distinct CDR3 sequences listed, 15% to 18% were seen once. The sequencing sample was made of blood. The receptors originated from a woman under 30 with Graves' hyperthyroidism.

The table lists this clonotype with many counts. The chain carries TRBV30 and TRBJ2-3, with 14 bases matching TRBD2. The junction had 3 bases not matched to a gene; V was cut back by 3 bases and J by 7 bases. The germline V gene has CDR1 GTSNPN and CDR2 SVGIG (reference sequence). The CDR3 consists of 14 residues. Written as DNA, the CDR3 is TGTGCCTGGAGGACTAGCGGGAGGGCATATACGCAGTATTTT. This gives the protein CAWRTSGRAYTQYF. Drawing the rest from reference TRBV30 and TRBJ2-3, the complete variable domain is SQTIHQWPATLVQPVGSPLSLECTVEGTSNPNLYWYRQAAGRGLQLLFYSVGIGQISSEVPQNLSASRPQDRQFILSSKKLLLSDSGFYLCAWRTSGRAYTQYFGPGTRLTVL.

The genes are TRBV11-2 and TRBJ2-7; weak D call: TRBD1 (5 bases). Germline values: CDR1 SGHAT, CDR2 FQNNGV. The CDR3 is 17 amino acids. Trimming shortened V by 0 bases and J by 3 bases, and 18 bases separated the two germline ends. CDR3 DNA sequence: TGTGCCAGCAGCTTAGATAACTTCGGTGGGGCAGTCTACGAGCAGTACTTC. This sequence encodes CASSLDNFGGAVYEQYF.

This clonotype showed up just a few times. V usage is TRBV10-1 and J usage is TRBJ2-2; a weak D match, TRBD2 (5 bases). V lost 0 bases and J 6 bases, leaving 8 bases between the germline ends. Germline CDR1 reads WNHNN; CDR2 reads SYGVQD (reference sequence). The CDR3 runs to 14 residues. CDR3 sequence: CASSESSGSGELFF. As DNA, the CDR3 is TGCGCCAGCAGTGAGTCCTCGGGATCCGGGGAGCTGTTTTTT.

This clonotype was observed at least ten times. V and J are TRBV27 and TRBJ2-7; D is unclear. Deletions cut 10 bases from V and 0 bases from J, with 13 bases between. Per germline, CDR1 MNHEY and CDR2 SMNVEV (reference sequence). CDR3 length equals 13 residues. DNA for the CDR3: TGTGCCACTTCGACATTTAGCTCCTACGAGCAGTACTTC. It translates to CATSTFSSYEQYF.

This clonotype was found many times. The genes are TRBV20-1 and TRBJ2-7; 9 nucleotides line up with TRBD1. Germline V lookup: CDR1 DFQATT, CDR2 SNEGSKA (reference sequence). The CDR3 runs to 13 residues. Trimming took 6 bases from V and 2 from J; bases not matched to a gene: 5. CDR3 amino acids: CSALRTGAYEQYF. CDR3 DNA: TGCAGTGCCCTCCGGACAGGGGCCTACGAGCAGTACTTC.

This clonotype was observed at least ten times. The chain employs TRBV10-3 and TRBJ2-6, with TRBD1 matching over 8 bases. Trimming at V came to 8 bases and at J to 3 bases, leaving 18 bases not matched to a gene. The CDR3 covers 19 residues. The germline CDR1 and CDR2 sequences are ENHRY and SYGVKD. The CDR3 spells CAIRGQGNRGKSGANVLTF. The CDR3 DNA sequence: TGTGCCATCCGCGGGCAGGGTAACAGGGGGAAAAGTGGGGCCAACGTCCTGACTTTC.

This clonotype was detected ten times or more. This chain uses TRBV4-2 with TRBJ2-3; D remains ambiguous. Trimming cost V 0 bases and J 6 bases, with 13 bases left between them. Germline V gives CDR1 LGHNA, CDR2 YNFKEQ. The CDR3 extends over 15 amino acids. The CDR3 is CASSQEGILSDTQYF. The CDR3, as DNA: TGTGCCAGCAGCCAAGAGGGGATACTATCTGATACGCAGTATTTT.

This clonotype has ten or more counts. This chain connects TRBV6-2 or TRBV6-3 to TRBJ1-2, with 7 bases lining up with TRBD1. Germline lookup yields CDR1 MNHEY and CDR2 SVGEGT. CDR3 size: 12 residues. After removal of 7 bases from V and 4 bases from J, the junction contained 3 bases not matched to a gene. CDR3 DNA sequence: TGTGCCAGCACCGGGACAGTCTATGGCTACACCTTC. It is translated as CASTGTVYGYTF.

This clonotype showed up just once. The gene calls are TRBV2 and TRBJ2-5; D not resolved. The germline V gene encodes CDR1 SNHLY and CDR2 FYNNEI. The germline V and J ends were trimmed by 6 bases and 5 bases, with 13 bases remaining between them. The CDR3 covers 13 residues. CDR3 protein: CASSKDPWETQYF. CDR3 nucleotide sequence: TGTGCCAGCAGCAAGGACCCTTGGGAGACCCAGTACTTC. Filled out from reference TRBV2 and TRBJ2-5, the complete variable domain reads EPEVTQTPSHQVTQMGQEVILRCVPISNHLYFYWYRQILGQKVEFLVSFYNNEISEKSEIFDDQFSVERPDGSNFTLKIRSTKLEDSAMYFCASSKDPWETQYFGPGTRLLVL.

This clonotype has a handful of counts. The chain couples TRBV5-1 to TRBJ1-3; D remains unclear. The CDR3 is 14 amino acids. The V end lost 0 bases, the J end lost 4 bases, and 8 bases lay between the germline ends. Germline-derived CDR1 and CDR2 are SGHRS and YFSETQ. CDR3 DNA: TGCGCCAGCAGCTTGGTCGGGGTCGGAAACACCATATATTTT. Residues: CASSLVGVGNTIYF.

This clonotype occurred a few times. The chain is built from TRBV9 and TRBJ2-6; D not resolved. The CDR3 runs 16 residues. Germline CDR1 and CDR2: SGDLS and YYNGEE. V lost 0 bases and J 2 bases, leaving 9 bases between the germline ends. The CDR3 DNA reads as TGTGCCAGCAGCGTAGACAGAGGAACTGGGGCCAACGTCCTGACTTTC. Its protein is CASSVDRGTGANVLTF.

The V and J genes are TRBV12-5 and TRBJ2-3; possible D gene TRBD1, 5 bases. The CDR3 is 10 residues long. Germline V CDR1 and CDR2: LGHNT, FRNRAP. Between the trimmed V and J ends, which lost 2 bases and 11 bases, there was a span of 5 bases. In nucleotides, the CDR3 is TGTGCTAGTGGTTTGAGGGGGCAGTATTTT. Its translation is CASGLRGQYF. The full variable domain, with the rest looked up from reference TRBV12-5 and TRBJ2-3, is DARVTQTPRHKVTEMGQEVTMRCQPILGHNTVFWYRQTMMQGLELLAYFRNRAPLDDSGMPKDRFSAEMPDATLATLKIQPSEPRDSAVYFCASGLRGQYFGPGTRLTVL.

This clonotype showed up many times. The gene calls are TRBV19 and TRBJ1-5, with D maybe TRBD1 (5 bases). From germline, CDR1 is LNHDA and CDR2 SQIVND (reference sequence). The CDR3 is made up of 14 amino acids. The V and J ends lost 5 bases and 9 bases respectively, with 17 bases between them. The CDR3 region is CASSPAGTQSPQHF. In DNA, the CDR3 is TGTGCCAGTAGTCCAGCAGGGACCCAATCGCCCCAGCATTTT.

This clonotype was detected many times. The gene calls are TRBV12-5 and TRBJ1-2; TRBD1 matches at 7 bases. Trimming at V came to 6 bases and at J to 5 bases, leaving 6 bases not matched to a gene. The CDR3 consists of 13 residues. Germline lookup yields CDR1 LGHNT and CDR2 FRNRAP. Here the CDR3 reads CASGGTAWYGYTF. CDR3 coding DNA: TGTGCTAGTGGGGGGACAGCATGGTATGGCTACACCTTC.

This clonotype came up many times. This chain links TRBV24-1 with TRBJ2-2, with 8 bases lining up with TRBD1. Losses at the gene ends were 2 bases for V and 0 bases for J; bases not matched to a gene: 4. Germline values: CDR1 KGHDR, CDR2 SFDVKD. CDR3 length: 17 residues. CDR3: CATSDSRTGTNTGELFF. CDR3 sequence (DNA): TGTGCCACCAGTGATTCTAGGACAGGGACGAACACCGGGGAGCTGTTTTTT.

This clonotype was seen repeatedly, ten times or more. The chain employs TRBV6-1 and TRBJ1-2, with a weak D call TRBD1 (5 bases). In germline, CDR1 is MNHNS, CDR2 SASEGT. CDR3 size: 12 residues. Trimming shortened V by 3 bases and J by 7 bases, and 9 bases separated the two germline ends. The CDR3 region is CASSDSGIGYTF. DNA for the CDR3: TGTGCCAGCAGTGACTCAGGGATTGGCTACACCTTC.

For this clonotype: A much larger clonotype is one base distant, so this may be a read error. The chain has TRBV11-2 and TRBJ1-5; D is unresolved. Germline CDR1 SGHAT, CDR2 FQNNGV. The length of the CDR3 is 14 residues. The CDR3 region is CASARAGNNQPRHF. In DNA, the CDR3 is TGTGCCAGCGCTAGGGCCGGCAACAATCAGCCCCGGCATTTT.

This clonotype was detected ten times or more. The genes are TRBV12-5 and TRBJ1-2; tentatively, D is TRBD1 (5 bases). This CDR3 has 18 residues. The germline V and J ends were trimmed by 6 bases and 2 bases, with 25 bases remaining between them. The germline V gene encodes CDR1 LGHNT and CDR2 FRNRAP. CDR3 coding DNA: TGTGCTAGTGGCCTGGGCGGGGACTCCGGGGGATCGAACTATGGCTACACCTTC. Its translation is CASGLGGDSGGSNYGYTF.

This clonotype was found a few times. A much more abundant neighbour one base away suggests this may be a read error. The V call is TRBV6-1, the J call TRBJ2-5; the D gene is possibly TRBD1 (5 bases). V was cut by 8 bases and J by 5 bases, with 12 bases left in between. This CDR3 has 12 amino acids. Germline V gene lookup returns CDR1 MNHNS and CDR2 SASEGT. Here the CDR3 DNA reads TGTGCCAGCGGCAGGGCATGGGAGACCCAGTACTTC. It encodes CASGRAWETQYF.

This clonotype was observed at least ten times. The V gene is TRBV3-1, the J gene TRBJ1-2; D gene ambiguous. The V gene lost 0 bases and the J gene lost 6 bases, with 11 bases spanning the gap. The CDR3 length is 14 residues. CDR1 is LGHDT and CDR2 is YNNKEL in the germline V gene (reference sequence). CDR3 amino acids: CASSQDEGGNGYTF. The CDR3 nucleotides are TGTGCCAGCAGCCAAGACGAGGGAGGGAATGGCTACACCTTC.

The rearrangement joins TRBV11-2 to TRBJ2-3; 7 bases match TRBD1. In germline, CDR1 is SGHAT, CDR2 FQNNGV. V gave up 1 base and J gave up 3 bases; unmatched junction bases: 4. The length of the CDR3 is 15 residues. The chain's CDR3 is CASSLVGTATDTQYF. The CDR3 DNA reads TGTGCCAGCAGCTTAGTAGGGACAGCTACAGATACGCAGTATTTT.

This clonotype was recorded many times. The chain recombines TRBV15 with TRBJ1-6, with 8 positions matching TRBD1. With V trimmed by 5 bases and J by 12 bases, 6 bases remained unmatched. Germline values: CDR1 LNHNV, CDR2 YYDKDF (reference sequence). The CDR3 has 13 amino acids. The CDR3 protein is CATSLDRGKPLHF. In DNA, the CDR3 is TGTGCCACCAGCCTTGACAGGGGTAAACCCCTCCACTTT.

The chain joins TRBV9 to TRBJ1-2; D ambiguous. This CDR3 spans 15 amino acids. Germline CDR1 reads SGDLS; CDR2 reads YYNGEE. With 0 bases removed from V and 0 bases from J, the gap between germline ends came to 9 bases. The CDR3 DNA reads as TGTGCCAGCAGCGTAGGTCGGGAAACTAACTATGGCTACACCTTC. This sequence encodes CASSVGRETNYGYTF.

This clonotype showed up many times. The V gene is TRBV6-1, the J gene TRBJ2-1; 9 bases match TRBD2. Trimming cost V 8 bases and J 8 bases; bases outside gene matches: 13. The CDR3 contains 15 residues. Germline loops: CDR1 MNHNS, CDR2 SASEGT. The CDR3 DNA reads TGTGCCAGCCGTTTAGCGGGGGCCTCTTCGGATGAGCAGTTCTTC. This sequence encodes CASRLAGASSDEQFF.

This clonotype was detected many times. The chain combines TRBV5-1 with TRBJ2-2; D gene ambiguous. In germline, CDR1 is SGHRS, CDR2 YFSETQ. Trimming cost V 4 bases and J 4 bases, with 14 bases left between them. CDR3 length: 15 residues. DNA of the CDR3: TGCGCCAGCAGCCGGAGTAAGGGATCCACCGGGGAGCTGTTTTTT. Amino acids: CASSRSKGSTGELFF.

This clonotype occurred many times. This sequence joins TRBV20-1 and TRBJ2-7, with a possible D match to TRBD2 (5 bases). The CDR3 covers 12 residues. CDR1 and CDR2 (germline): DFQATT, SNEGSKA (reference sequence). Trimming shortened V by 3 bases and J by 2 bases, and 8 bases separated the two germline ends. This CDR3 reads CSASGDTYEQYF. The CDR3 nucleotides read TGCAGTGCTAGCGGGGATACCTACGAGCAGTACTTC.

The chain joins TRBV20-1 to TRBJ1-2; a weak D match, TRBD1 (5 bases). The CDR3 is 15 residues long. Trimming took off 0 bases at V and 5 bases at J, with 16 bases between the two ends. Germline CDR1 DFQATT, CDR2 SNEGSKA (reference sequence). The CDR3 sequence is CSARDSRGEGYGYTF. The CDR3 DNA sequence: TGCAGTGCTAGAGATTCCCGGGGCGAGGGGTATGGCTACACCTTC.

The chain employs TRBV15 and TRBJ1-2, with D tentatively TRBD1 (6 bases). This CDR3 is 16 amino acids long. Germline loops: CDR1 LNHNV, CDR2 YYDKDF (reference sequence). V shed 1 base and J shed 4 bases, with 16 bases lying between them. The CDR3 here is CATSRGADSTFYGYTF. The CDR3, as DNA: TGTGCCACCAGCAGAGGAGCGGACAGCACCTTCTATGGCTACACCTTC.

The chain employs TRBV20-1 and TRBJ1-3, with D possibly matching TRBD1 (5 bases). The V and J ends lost 5 bases and 2 bases respectively, with 13 bases between them. CDR1 DFQATT and CDR2 SNEGSKA come from the germline V gene (reference sequence). The CDR3 consists of 14 residues. CDR3 nucleotides: TGCAGTGCTGGAGGAGGGGCACCTGGAAACACCATATATTTT. Its protein is CSAGGGAPGNTIYF.